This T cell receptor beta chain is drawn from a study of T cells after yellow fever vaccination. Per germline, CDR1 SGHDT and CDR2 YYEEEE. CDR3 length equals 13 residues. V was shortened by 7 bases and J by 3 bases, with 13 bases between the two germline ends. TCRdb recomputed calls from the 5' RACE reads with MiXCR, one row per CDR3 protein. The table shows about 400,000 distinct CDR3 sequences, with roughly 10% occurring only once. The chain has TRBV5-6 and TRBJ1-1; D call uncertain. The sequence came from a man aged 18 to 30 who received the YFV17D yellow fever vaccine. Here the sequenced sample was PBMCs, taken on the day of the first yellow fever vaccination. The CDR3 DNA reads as TGTGCCAGCTACCTAGGGCCTCACACTGAAGCTTTCTTT. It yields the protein CASYLGPHTEAFF.